This T cell receptor beta chain was observed in a study of blood T cells in healthy people across ages. A J-beta primer mix and a sample-barcoded 5' primer were used in a second PCR of about 7 to 12 cycles. Using its own MiXCR run on the 5' RACE reads, TCRdb lists one record per CDR3 protein. Among about 780,000 distinct CDR3 sequences listed, about 45% were seen once. Drawing of peripheral blood yielded about 10 milliliters from each donor. The origin of this receptor is a man of 80 years or more in good health. The sample comprised blood.

CDR3 sequence: CASSIPGQGLTETQYF. CDR3 in DNA: TGTGCCAGCAGTATTCCGGGACAGGGGTTAACGGAGACCCAGTACTTC. The chain recombines TRBV28 with TRBJ2-5; 10 positions match TRBD1. The CDR3 runs 16 residues. Per germline, CDR1 MDHEN and CDR2 SYDVKM. V shed 5 bases and J 5 bases; nucleotides not matched to a gene: 11.